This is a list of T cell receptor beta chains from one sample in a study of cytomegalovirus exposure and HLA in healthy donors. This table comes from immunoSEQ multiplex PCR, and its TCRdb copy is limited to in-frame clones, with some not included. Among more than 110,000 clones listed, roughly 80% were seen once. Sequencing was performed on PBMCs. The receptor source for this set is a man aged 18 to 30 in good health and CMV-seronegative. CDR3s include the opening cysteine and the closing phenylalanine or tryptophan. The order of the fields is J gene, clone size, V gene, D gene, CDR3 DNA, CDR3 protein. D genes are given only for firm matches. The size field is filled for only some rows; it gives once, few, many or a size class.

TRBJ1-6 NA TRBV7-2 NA TGTGCCAGCAGCCAAAATGTTATACCCTCTAGCTCCTATAATTCACCCCTCCACTTT CASSQNVIPSSSYNSPLHF
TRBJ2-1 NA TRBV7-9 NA TGTTCCAGCAGCTTCACCCCGGGACATCCGGGCAATGAGCAGTTCTTC CSSSFTPGHPGNEQFF
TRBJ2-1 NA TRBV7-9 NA TGTGCCAGCAGCTCCCCGGAGGTGAGGCATGAGCAGTTCTTC CASSSPEVRHEQFF
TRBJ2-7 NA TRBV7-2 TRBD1 TGTGCCAGCAGCCGGGACAGTCTTTACGAGCAGTACTTC CASSRDSLYEQYF
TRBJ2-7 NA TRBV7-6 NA TGTGCCAGCAGCTTGTTACCGGGGGAGAACTACGAGCAGTACTTC CASSLLPGENYEQYF
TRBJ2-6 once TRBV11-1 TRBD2 TGTGCCAGCAGCCCGGGGGGACGTGGGGCCAACGTCCTGACTTTC CASSPGGRGANVLTF
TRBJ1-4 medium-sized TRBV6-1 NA TGTGCCAGCAGTGATCAGATAGGAGTAGAAAAACTGTTTTTT CASSDQIGVEKLFF
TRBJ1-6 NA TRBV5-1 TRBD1 TGCGCCAGCAGCTTGGTACGGGACAGGGGAATCTCACCCCTCCACTTT CASSLVRDRGISPLHF
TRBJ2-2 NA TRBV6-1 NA TGTGCCAGCAACCCGGCGAACACCGGGGAGCTGTTTTTT CASNPANTGELFF
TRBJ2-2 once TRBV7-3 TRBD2 TGTGCCAGCAGCTCTCACCGGACTAGCGGGGGGGCCCCTGGCACCGGGGAGCTGTTTTTT CASSSHRTSGGAPGTGELFF
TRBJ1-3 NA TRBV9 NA TGTGCCAGCAGCCCAGAGGGCTCTGGAAACACCATATATTTT CASSPEGSGNTIYF
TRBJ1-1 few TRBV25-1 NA TGTGCCAGCAGGAGGACAGCCGAAGCTTTCTTT CASRRTAEAFF
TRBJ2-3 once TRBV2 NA TGTGCCAGCAAGGGACTTGAGACTAGCACAGATACGCAGTATTTT CASKGLETSTDTQYF
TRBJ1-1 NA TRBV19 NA TGTGCCAGTAGTATCCTAGGGGGACGGCCGAACACTGAAGCTTTCTTT CASSILGGRPNTEAFF
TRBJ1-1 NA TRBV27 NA TGTGCCAGCAGTTTTCAGGGATTGAACACTGAAGCTTTCTTT CASSFQGLNTEAFF
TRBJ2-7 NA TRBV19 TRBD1 TGTGCCAGTAGCCACCCGAGGACAGGGGAGGCCTACGAGCAGTACTTC CASSHPRTGEAYEQYF
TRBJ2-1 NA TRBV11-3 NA TGTGCCAGCAGCTCTAGCGCCTCCTACAATGAGCAGTTCTTC CASSSSASYNEQFF
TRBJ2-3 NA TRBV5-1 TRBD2 TGCGCCAGCAGCTCGGGACTAGCAGTATCAGATACGCAGTATTTT CASSSGLAVSDTQYF
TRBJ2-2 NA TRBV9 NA TGTGCCAGCAGCGTAGTCCCGGGGGGCCGTTCGAACACCGCCGGGGAGCTGTTTTTT CASSVVPGGRSNTAGELFF
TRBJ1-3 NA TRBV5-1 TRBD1 TGCGCCAGCAGCTTGGTCGGACAGGGGCAAGGAAACACCATATATTTT CASSLVGQGQGNTIYF
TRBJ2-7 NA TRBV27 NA TGTGCCAGCAGTTTAGGGACAAAAACCTACGAGCAGTACTTC CASSLGTKTYEQYF
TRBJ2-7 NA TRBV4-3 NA TGCGCCAGCAGCCAAGATCATGGAGTCAACTACGAGCAGTACTTC CASSQDHGVNYEQYF
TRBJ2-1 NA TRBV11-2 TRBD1 TGTGCCAGCAGCTCCGCAGGGGGCGAGTTCTTC CASSSAGGEFF
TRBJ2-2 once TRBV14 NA TGTGCCAGCAGCCGTCAAGAGGCCGGGGAGCTGTTTTTT CASSRQEAGELFF
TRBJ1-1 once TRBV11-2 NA TGTGCCAGCAGCTTGGCCGGGGGAGGGGAAGCTTTCTTT CASSLAGGGEAFF
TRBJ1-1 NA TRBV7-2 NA TGTGCCAGCAGCTTCGATCAGGGATTCGGAGCTGAAGCTTTCTTT CASSFDQGFGAEAFF
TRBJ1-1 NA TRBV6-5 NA TGTGCCAGCAGTTTTGATAGGGGTGTTACTGAAGCTTTCTTT CASSFDRGVTEAFF
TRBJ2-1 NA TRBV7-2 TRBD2 TGTGCCAGCAGTCAGACTAGCGGGGGGGGATATAATGAGCAGTTCTTC CASSQTSGGGYNEQFF
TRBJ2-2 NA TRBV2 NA TGTGCCAGCAGCGTACGTCAGGGTCCCCTTAACACCGGGGAGCTGTTTTTT CASSVRQGPLNTGELFF
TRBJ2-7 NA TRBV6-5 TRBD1 TGTGCCAGCAGACTAACACAGGGGGCTCCCTACGAGCAGTACTTC CASRLTQGAPYEQYF
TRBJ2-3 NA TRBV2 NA TGTGCCAGCAGTGAAACAGGAATCAGCACAGATACGCAGTATTTT CASSETGISTDTQYF
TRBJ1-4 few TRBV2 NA TGTGCCAGCAGTGCCGGGGTTCATGAAAAACTGTTTTTT CASSAGVHEKLFF
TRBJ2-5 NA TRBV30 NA TGTGCCTGGAGAATGAGTCGAAAAGAGACCCAGTACTTC CAWRMSRKETQYF
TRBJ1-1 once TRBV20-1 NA TGCAGTGCAGGGGGGAACACTGAAGCTTTCTTT CSAGGNTEAFF
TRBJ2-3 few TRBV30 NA TGTGCCTGGAGTACAGGGCTTAGCACAGATACGCAGTATTTT CAWSTGLSTDTQYF
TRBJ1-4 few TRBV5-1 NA TGCGCCAGCGCGGTTGGTCAGACGGAGGAAAAACTGTTTTTT CASAVGQTEEKLFF
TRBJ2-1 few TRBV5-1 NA TGCGCCAGCAGCTTGGCCCGTGGGCAGGGGCTTGGCAATGAGCAGTTCTTC CASSLARGQGLGNEQFF
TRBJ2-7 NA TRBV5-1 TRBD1 TGCGCCAGCAGCTTGGTCGGGACAGGGGGCATCTCCCTATCCGAGCAGTACTTC CASSLVGTGGISLSEQYF
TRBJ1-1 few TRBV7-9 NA TGTGCCAGCAGCTTAAACCCAGGAAAGGTGAGAACTGAAGCTTTCTTT CASSLNPGKVRTEAFF
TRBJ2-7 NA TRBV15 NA TGTGCCACCAGCAGAGATCAGGGCCGGCCGGTCGAGCAGTACTTC CATSRDQGRPVEQYF